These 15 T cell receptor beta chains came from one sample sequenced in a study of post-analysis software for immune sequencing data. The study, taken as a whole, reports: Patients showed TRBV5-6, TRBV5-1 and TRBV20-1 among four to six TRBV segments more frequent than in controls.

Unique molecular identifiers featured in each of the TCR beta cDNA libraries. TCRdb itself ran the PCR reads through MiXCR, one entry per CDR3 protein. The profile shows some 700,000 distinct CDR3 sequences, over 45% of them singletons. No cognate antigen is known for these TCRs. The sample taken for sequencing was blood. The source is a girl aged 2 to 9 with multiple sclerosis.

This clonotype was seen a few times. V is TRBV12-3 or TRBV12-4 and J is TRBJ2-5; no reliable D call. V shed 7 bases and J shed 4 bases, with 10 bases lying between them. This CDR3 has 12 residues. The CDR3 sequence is CASKAGSETQYF. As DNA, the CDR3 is TGTGCCAGCAAGGCCGGGTCAGAGACCCAGTACTTC.

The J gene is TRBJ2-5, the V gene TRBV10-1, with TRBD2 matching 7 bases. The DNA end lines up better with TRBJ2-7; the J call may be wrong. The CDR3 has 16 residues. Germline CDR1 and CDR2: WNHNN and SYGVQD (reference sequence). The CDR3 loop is CASSESGGSGFHEQYF. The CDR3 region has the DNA TGCGCCAGCAGTGAGTCGGGCGGGAGTGGCTTCCACGAGCAGTACTTC.

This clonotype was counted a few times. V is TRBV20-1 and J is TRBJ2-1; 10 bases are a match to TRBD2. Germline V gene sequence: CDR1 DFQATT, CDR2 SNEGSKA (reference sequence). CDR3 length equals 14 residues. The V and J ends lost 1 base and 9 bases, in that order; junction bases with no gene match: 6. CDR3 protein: CSARAGTSDGEQFF. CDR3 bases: TGCAGTGCTAGAGCCGGGACTAGCGACGGTGAGCAGTTCTTC.

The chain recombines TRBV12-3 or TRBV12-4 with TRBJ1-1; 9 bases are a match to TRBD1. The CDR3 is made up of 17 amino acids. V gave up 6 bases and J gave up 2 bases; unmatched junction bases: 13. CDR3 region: CASSDTGGLAFNTEAFF. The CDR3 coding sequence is TGTGCCAGCAGCGATACAGGGGGCCTTGCTTTCAACACTGAAGCTTTCTTT.

The CDR3 bases are TGTGCCAGCAGTTTTTCCGTCGGGACACATAACACTGAAGCTTTCTTT. Translation gives CASSFSVGTHNTEAFF. The chain links TRBV6-5 to TRBJ1-1; a weak D match, TRBD1 (6 bases). Per the germline V gene, CDR1 is MNHEY and CDR2 is SVGAGI. With 4 bases removed from V and 2 bases from J, the gap between germline ends came to 17 bases. This CDR3 has 16 residues.

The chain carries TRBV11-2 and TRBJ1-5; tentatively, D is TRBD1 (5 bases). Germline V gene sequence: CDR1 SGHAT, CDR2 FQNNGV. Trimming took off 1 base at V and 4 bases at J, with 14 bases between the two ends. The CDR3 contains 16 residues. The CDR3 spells CASSLGKGRWNQPQHF. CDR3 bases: TGTGCCAGCAGCTTAGGGAAGGGACGGTGGAATCAGCCCCAGCATTTT.

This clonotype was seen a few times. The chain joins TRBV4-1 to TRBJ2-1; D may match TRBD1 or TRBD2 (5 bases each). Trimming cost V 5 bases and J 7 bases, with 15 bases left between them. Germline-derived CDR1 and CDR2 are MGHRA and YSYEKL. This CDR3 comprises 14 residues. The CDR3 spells CASSTRDAGNEQFF. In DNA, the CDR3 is TGCGCCAGCAGCACCAGGGACGCTGGGAATGAGCAGTTCTTC.

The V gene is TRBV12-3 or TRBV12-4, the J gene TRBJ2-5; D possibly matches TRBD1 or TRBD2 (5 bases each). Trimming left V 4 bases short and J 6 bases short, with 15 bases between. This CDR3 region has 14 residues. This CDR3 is CASSWGISRQTQYF. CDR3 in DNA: TGTGCCAGCAGTTGGGGGATCAGCCGGCAGACCCAGTACTTC.

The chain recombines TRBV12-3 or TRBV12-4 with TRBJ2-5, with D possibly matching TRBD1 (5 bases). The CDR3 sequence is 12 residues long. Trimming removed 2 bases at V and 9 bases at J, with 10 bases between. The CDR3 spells CASSLRGRAQYF. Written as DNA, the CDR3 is TGTGCCAGCAGTTTAAGGGGAAGGGCCCAGTACTTC.

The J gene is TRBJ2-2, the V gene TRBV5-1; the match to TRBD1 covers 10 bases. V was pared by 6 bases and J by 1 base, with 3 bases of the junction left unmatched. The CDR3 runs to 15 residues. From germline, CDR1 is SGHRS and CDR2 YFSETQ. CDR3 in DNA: TGCGCCAGCACCGGGGACAGGGGGAACACCGGGGAGCTGTTTTTT. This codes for CASTGDRGNTGELFF.

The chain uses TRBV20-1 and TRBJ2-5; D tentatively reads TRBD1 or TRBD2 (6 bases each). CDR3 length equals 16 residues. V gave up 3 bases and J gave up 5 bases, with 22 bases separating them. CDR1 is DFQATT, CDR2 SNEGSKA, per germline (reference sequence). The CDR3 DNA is TGCAGTGCTAGCATTGGGGGCGGGGTCCCGCGCGAGACCCAGTACTTC. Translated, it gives CSASIGGGVPRETQYF.

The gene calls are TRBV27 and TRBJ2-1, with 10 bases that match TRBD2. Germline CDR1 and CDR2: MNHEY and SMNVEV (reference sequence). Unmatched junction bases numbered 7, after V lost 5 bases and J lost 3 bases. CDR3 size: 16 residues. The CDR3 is CASSLTWTSGYNEQFF. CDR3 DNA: TGTGCCAGCAGTCTGACCTGGACTAGCGGCTACAATGAGCAGTTCTTC.

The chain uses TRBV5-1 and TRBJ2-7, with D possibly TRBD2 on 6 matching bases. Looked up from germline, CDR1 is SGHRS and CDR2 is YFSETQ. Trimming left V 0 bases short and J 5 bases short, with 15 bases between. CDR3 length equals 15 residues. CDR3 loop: CASSLVGGEADEQYF. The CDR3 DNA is TGCGCCAGCAGCTTGGTGGGGGGAGAAGCGGACGAGCAGTACTTC. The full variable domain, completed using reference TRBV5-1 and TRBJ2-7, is KAGVTQTPRYLIKTRGQQVTLSCSPISGHRSVSWYQQTPGQGLQFLFEYFSETQRNKGNFPGRFSGRQFSNSRSEMNVSTLELGDSALYLCASSLVGGEADEQYFGPGTRLTVT.

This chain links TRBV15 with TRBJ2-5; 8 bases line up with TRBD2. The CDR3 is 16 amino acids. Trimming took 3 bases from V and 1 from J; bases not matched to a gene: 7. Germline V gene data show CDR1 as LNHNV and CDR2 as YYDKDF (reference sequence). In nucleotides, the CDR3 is TGTGCCACCAGCAGGGGGACTAGTGGGATCCAAGAGACCCAGTACTTC. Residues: CATSRGTSGIQETQYF. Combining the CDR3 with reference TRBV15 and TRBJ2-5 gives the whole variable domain DAMVIQNPRYQVTQFGKPVTLSCSQTLNHNVMYWYQQKSSQAPKLLFHYYDKDFNNEADTPDNFQSRRPNTSFCFLDIRSPGLGDTAMYLCATSRGTSGIQETQYFGPGTRLLVL.

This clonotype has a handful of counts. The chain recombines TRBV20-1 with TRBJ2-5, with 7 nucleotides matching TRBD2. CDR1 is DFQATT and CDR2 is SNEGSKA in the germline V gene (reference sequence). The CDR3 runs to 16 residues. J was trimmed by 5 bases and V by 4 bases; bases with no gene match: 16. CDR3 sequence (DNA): TGCAGTGCTACCCCCCGTGGTGCTAGCGGCTGGGAGACCCAGTACTTC. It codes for CSATPRGASGWETQYF.